This record looks at one T cell receptor beta chain sequence and its context. This clone was detected a few times. What this receptor recognizes is not known. Per-nucleotide qualities are absent, and no much larger clonotype sits a single base away. To prepare the library, the immunoSEQ multiplex PCR assay was applied. The multiplex PCR relied on a mix of 60 forward primers for TCR Vbeta segments and 13 reverse primers for TCR Jbeta segments. A multiplex PCR assay on genomic DNA amplified the CDR3 region of rearranged TCR beta genes. Amplified TCR beta libraries were sequenced as 87-base-pair reads on the Illumina HiSeq System. Processing in the source paper ran as follows. A later analysis counted approximately 84 million unique TCR beta chains across the 650 to 800 repertoires, and roughly 10 million of these chains were shared by at least two donors. Raw reads were error-corrected and collapsed into unique sequences by a nearest-neighbor algorithm in which closely related sequences were merged to remove PCR and sequencing errors. V, D and J gene segments were assigned by aligning CDR3 sequences to IMGT reference sequences. For a sequence to be retained, a match of at least six nucleotides to both a V gene segment and a J gene segment was required. Rearrangements were classified as productive when the CDR3 lacked stop codons and remained in frame with V and J, and all other rearrangements were classified as non-productive. CDR3 was defined by IMGT convention, running from the second conserved V-encoded cysteine to the conserved J-encoded phenylalanine. Sequences without an unambiguous match to a single V gene segment were excluded from the earlier analysis of 500 to 700 of the donors. In an earlier analysis of approximately 610 of the donors, V segments were called functional above 56.7% productive rearrangements and were called segregating when the between-donor standard deviation exceeded 5%. A statistical classification framework was built to diagnose cytomegalovirus status from the catalog of TCR beta chain sequences. A later analysis assigned V and J genes by comparing TCR nucleotide sequences with IMGT/GENE-DB human TR gene sequences. Using the TCRdist pipeline, a later analysis assigned CDR3 sequences along with most-parsimonious VDJ recombination scenarios. In a later analysis, each TCR beta chain was defined by its CDR3 amino acid sequence together with its V-gene family, and reads lacking a unique V-gene family were excluded. A later analysis removed 592 highly shared, low-generation-probability nucleotide sequences to deal with suspected cross-contamination and a sequencing artifact. In a later analysis, a clonal expansion index was calculated for each public chain from normalized within-repertoire ranks of inferred template counts. A later analysis computed generation probabilities with a VDJ recombination model fitted to out-of-frame rearrangements, and checked the results against IGoR. A later analysis scored TCR-TCR, TCR-HLA and TCR-CMV co-occurrence with hypergeometric tests, applying a repertoire-size bias correction to TCR pairs. False discovery rates were estimated in a later analysis by permuting HLA or CMV assignments 20 times. In a later analysis, co-occurring TCRs were grouped with DBSCAN, and TCRdist sequence similarity was added when clustering was performed within HLA-allele-positive subsets. For co-occurrence clustering, repertoires with fewer than 30,000 or more than 120,000 public chains were excluded, along with about five repertoires with anomalous nucleotide sharing. Sourced from immuneACCESS, this table was stored by TCRdb with only in-frame sequences that have V and J called. A share of the clones is absent; for the studies checked, an unresolved V gene accounts for under half, and the remainder has no known explanation. That table furnishes V, J and clone size, whereas the DNA furnished D and trimming. This sample has some 150,000 clones in its table, and about three quarters of those were observed once. The top ten clones comprise about 2.7% of the sample.

In total, roughly 670 healthy bone marrow donors made up the cohort. All cohort members were sampled while nominally healthy, although unrecorded immune exposures were likely present. The donor tested CMV seronegative, placing the donor among the 350 to 400 seronegative members of the cohort. A peripheral blood sample was collected from each donor, and TCR beta sequencing was performed on peripheral blood mononuclear cells. Genomic DNA was extracted from the blood cell samples with the Qiagen DNeasy Blood Extraction Kit. The sample is drawn from a study of cytomegalovirus exposure and HLA in healthy donors (dated 2017 in TCRdb). Describing the broader study: An earlier analysis of 587 of the donors reported roughly 300 Gb of sequence data and around 110 million unique TCR beta sequences from 190 million or so T cells. An early release that covered around 590 HLA-typed donors contained approximately 300 gigabases of sequencing data and tens of millions of unique TCR sequences. The genetic ancestry cluster associated with self-reported Caucasian donors included 65% to 90% of the 398 genotyped donors. The aim of the study was to test whether cataloging public T cell receptors could identify signatures of past pathogen exposure. The study profiled the T cell repertoires of fewer than 850 subjects by immunosequencing and related them to cytomegalovirus serostatus. A separate validation cohort of roughly 110 different subjects was used in addition to the roughly 640-subject first cohort. To predict cytomegalovirus infection status, the study combined high-throughput TCR immunosequencing, statistical association of individual TCRs with disease status, and machine learning. In a later analysis, previously published TCR beta repertoires from 670 or so donors were re-analyzed and high-resolution HLA genotyping was added so that TCR occurrence patterns could be studied. In the later analysis, no new phenotypic data were used to find candidate immune exposures; instead, reliance was placed on TCR beta sequences and their occurrence across donors. An earlier analysis of 587 of the donors used high-throughput TCR beta sequencing to judge whether each TCR beta V gene segment behaved as functional or pseudogenic. Donor age, sex, ethnicity and CMV serostatus were compiled alongside the repertoire data. A later genetic analysis used genome-wide SNP genotypes for about 55% of the 666 donors, treating that subset as a discovery cohort. Every repertoire in the discovery cohort had been generated on one and the same sequencing platform. HLA typing covered class I and class II loci at four-digit resolution. The number of typed donors differed by locus: roughly 629-640 for A, B, C, DRB1 and DQB1; 500 to 550 for DQA1; some 590 for DPA1; and some 450 for DPB1. Four to six DR-DQ haplotypes were handled as single units for association and clustering, since linkage in the cohort was strong. Among 398 genotyped donors of the cohort, an average of around 250,000 unique TCR beta nucleotide sequences was sequenced per donor, of which about 18% were non-productive. Summary of the overall study and its limitations: CMV serostatus was the only immune exposure information available for the cohort. While some public TCRs were present in many individuals, most TCR sequences turned up only very rarely across donors. The classifier was reported to diagnose cytomegalovirus status with high specificity and sensitivity in both the original cohort and the validation cohort. A further reported finding was that TCR beta sequences accurately predicted the HLA-A and HLA-B alleles for most subjects in the first cohort. The study gave a list of 150 to 200 TCR beta chains associated with cytomegalovirus. Because the 87-base-pair reads could not distinguish some IMGT-functional V segments, including TRBV6-2 and TRBV6-3, those segments were excluded. In a later analysis, HLA-associated TCR beta chains were found to be more clonally expanded and to have lower generation probabilities than equally common non-associated chains. According to the authors, the approach could potentially be generalized to other disease states and immunological phenotypes. A cluster of highly shared sequence variants was judged likely to represent a technical artifact of the sequencing pipeline. Most CMV-associated TCR beta chains appeared to be HLA-restricted in a later analysis, and the HLA associations seemed to be driven largely by CMV exposure. In a later genetic analysis, a missense DCLRE1C variant was associated with V-gene and J-gene trimming of TCR beta chains, and the association was replicated in an independent cohort. Strong co-occurrence of HLA alleles, especially DR and DQ, made assigning TCR associations to individual alleles difficult. In a later analysis, several top co-occurrence clusters were reported to appear linked to parvovirus B19, influenza, CMV and Epstein-Barr virus. At a false discovery rate of 0.05, a later analysis linked some 17,000 TCR beta sequences to specific HLA alleles. The cohort was sequenced for TCR beta chains only, and without alpha or paired-chain data the features that could be detected were limited. An earlier analysis of around 540 of the donors showed that most TCR beta V segments appeared in productive rearrangements either about 90% or about 30% of the time, which broadly matched IMGT annotations. Correlated functional status among segregating V segments might reflect linkage disequilibrium, but an unknown experimental factor could not be ruled out. Sequencing depth was assumed to be roughly uniform across donors in the presence/absence analyses, though that assumption may not hold. Because counts were too low, roughly 16 rarely observed V segments, including chromosome 9 orphons, were left out of the earlier analysis of approximately 500 of the donors. In a later genetic analysis, fewer N-insertions in productive TCRs were reported among donors in an Asian-associated ancestry cluster than the approximately 670-donor mean. A few of the identified cytomegalovirus-associated TCR beta chains were confirmed in vitro to be specific for cytomegalovirus antigens. In a later analysis, TCR association rates were found to vary across HLA loci, with the most associated TCRs seen for DRB1 alleles and the fewest for HLA-C alleles. Because HLA typing was unavailable for some donors at each locus, only the typed subset was used in association tests.

The germline ends are 18 bases apart after V is trimmed by 8 bases and J by 7 bases. According to the germline V gene (reference sequence), CDR1 reads SEHNR and CDR2 reads FQNEAQ. The CDR3 has 14 amino acids, counting the end cysteine and phenylalanine. Just the 42-base CDR3 DNA is kept, in frame starting at base 1. The source is a woman aged 25-40 years in good health and CMV-seronegative. Sequencing input: PBMCs. The chain is encoded by TRBV7-9 joined to TRBJ2-1, with a tentative D gene TRBD1 over 5 matching bases. DNA sequence: TGTGCCAGCTGGGGCCGCGCCGGATGGAATGAGCAGTTCTTC. Its protein product is CASWGRAGWNEQFF.